This passage covers 19 T cell receptor beta chains from one sample sequenced in a study of blood T cell repertoires in COVID-19. Sequenced by immunoSEQ multiplex PCR; TCRdb stores in-frame clones only, minus some. This sample has some 91,000 clones, with approximately 87% found just once. Source material: peripheral blood. The source of these receptors is a human donor in a cohort sampled during active COVID-19.

V gene TRBV7-3 combines with J gene TRBJ2-3, with D tentatively TRBD2 (5 bases). The ends were cut back, 1 base at V and 2 bases at J, with 13 bases in the middle. CDR3 length: 16 residues. The V gene's germline CDR1 is SGHTA and CDR2 FQGTGA. This CDR3 reads CASSLNPAGSTDTQYF. CDR3 bases: TGTGCCAGCAGCTTAAATCCGGCGGGCTCCACAGATACGCAGTATTTT.

This chain uses TRBV19 with TRBJ2-1, with D possibly matching TRBD2 (6 bases). Germline values: CDR1 LNHDA, CDR2 SQIVND (reference sequence). Trimming removed 6 bases at V and 1 base at J, with 16 bases between. The CDR3 runs 16 residues. CDR3 sequence reads: CASSLRSGSSYNEQFF. The CDR3 nucleotides read TGTGCCAGTAGCCTCAGGAGCGGGTCGTCCTACAATGAGCAGTTCTTC.

The chain combines TRBV12-3 or TRBV12-4 with TRBJ2-1; D gene uncertain. Trimming pared 1 base from V and 8 bases from J, leaving 9 bases between. This CDR3 has 13 residues. This chain's CDR3 is CASSLEHQDEQFF. The DNA of the CDR3 is TGTGCCAGCAGTTTAGAACATCAGGATGAGCAGTTCTTC.

This chain uses TRBV6-5 with TRBJ2-2; D may be TRBD2 (7 bases). Trimming shortened V by 5 bases and J by 5 bases, and 15 bases separated the two germline ends. CDR1 and CDR2 (germline): MNHEY, SVGAGI. This CDR3 region has 15 residues. In DNA form, the CDR3 reads TGTGCCAGCAGTAATGAGGGGGGGGCGACCGGGGAGCTGTTTTTT. Translating gives CASSNEGGATGELFF.

The chain employs TRBV28 and TRBJ2-1, with 8 bases lining up with TRBD2. Germline CDR1 MDHEN, CDR2 SYDVKM. CDR3 length: 15 amino acids. J was trimmed by 1 base and V by 6 bases; bases with no gene match: 5. The CDR3 bases are TGTGCCAGCAGAAAAGCGGGAGTTTCCTACAATGAGCAGTTCTTC. Its translation is CASRKAGVSYNEQFF. Full variable domain (missing parts from reference TRBV28 and TRBJ2-1): DVKVTQSSRYLVKRTGEKVFLECVQDMDHENMFWYRQDPGLGLRLIYFSYDVKMKEKGDIPEGYSVSREKKERFSLILESASTNQTSMYLCASRKAGVSYNEQFFGPGTRLTVL.

This clone was detected once. This rearrangement joins TRBV10-1 to TRBJ1-1; 8 bases agree with TRBD1. Germline-derived CDR1 and CDR2 are WNHNN and SYGVQD (reference sequence). CDR3 length equals 16 residues. With V trimmed by 2 bases and J by 1 base, 6 bases remained unmatched. The CDR3 here is CASSEDRTGKNTEAFF. CDR3 in DNA: TGCGCCAGCAGTGAGGACCGGACAGGGAAGAACACTGAAGCTTTCTTT.

The rearrangement joins TRBV9 to TRBJ1-2; D may be TRBD1 (6 bases). Germline values: CDR1 SGDLS, CDR2 YYNGEE. The CDR3 is 16 amino acids. V was shortened by 4 bases and J by 0 bases, with 16 bases between the two germline ends. The CDR3 DNA follows: TGTGCCAGCAGCCCGCAAACAGGGCAAGCTAACTATGGCTACACCTTC. It is translated as CASSPQTGQANYGYTF.

The rearrangement links TRBV27 to TRBJ2-7; tentatively, D is TRBD1 (6 bases). The germline V gene encodes CDR1 MNHEY and CDR2 SMNVEV (reference sequence). The CDR3 runs to 14 residues. V lost 2 bases to trimming and J lost 6 bases, with 14 bases between them. This CDR3 is CASSLKDSSVEQYF. CDR3 sequence (DNA): TGTGCCAGCAGTTTAAAGGACAGTTCCGTCGAGCAGTACTTC.

This clone showed up just a few times. This chain links TRBV11-2 with TRBJ2-7; weak D call: TRBD1 (7 bases). This CDR3 is 14 amino acids long. The V end lost 4 bases, the J end lost 2 bases, and 12 bases lay between the germline ends. In germline, CDR1 is SGHAT, CDR2 FQNNGV. The chain's CDR3 is CASSSAGQTYEQYF. As DNA, the CDR3 is TGTGCCAGCAGCTCCGCGGGACAGACCTACGAGCAGTACTTC.

This sequence joins TRBV7-6 and TRBJ2-1; 7 bases are shared with TRBD1. Unmatched junction bases numbered 2, after V lost 2 bases and J lost 4 bases. This CDR3 contains 14 residues. CDR1 and CDR2 (germline): SGHVS, FNYEAQ. In DNA form, the CDR3 reads TGTGCCAGCAGCTTATGGGGACAGTACAATGAGCAGTTCTTC. It yields the protein CASSLWGQYNEQFF.

CDR3 bases: TGTGCCAGCAGGGACAGGTCAATGAACACTGAAGCTTTCTTT. Protein product: CASRDRSMNTEAFF. This chain joins TRBV6-5 and TRBJ1-1, with 7 nucleotides matching TRBD1. Trimming took 6 bases from V and 0 from J; bases not matched to a gene: 4. The CDR3 totals 14 residues. Germline-derived CDR1 and CDR2 are MNHEY and SVGAGI.

The chain has TRBV6-4 and TRBJ2-7, with TRBD1 matching over 7 bases. CDR3 length equals 16 residues. The V gene's germline CDR1 is MRHNA and CDR2 SNTAGT. Trimming removed 5 bases from V and 2 bases from J; junction bases left unmatched: 12. The CDR3 is CASSKYRGSPPYEQYF. In DNA, the CDR3 is TGTGCCAGCAGTAAATACAGGGGCAGCCCTCCCTACGAGCAGTACTTC.

The chain carries TRBV6-1 and TRBJ2-7; 10 bases fit TRBD1. Germline CDR1 is MNHNS and CDR2 is SASEGT. With 1 base clipped from V and 4 bases from J, the junction kept 4 bases outside the gene matches. The CDR3 sequence is 15 residues long. CDR3 amino acids: CASSEGQGALYEQYF. The CDR3 bases are TGTGCCAGCAGTGAAGGACAGGGGGCCCTATACGAGCAGTACTTC.

This chain connects TRBV9 to TRBJ2-3, with 8 nucleotides matching TRBD1. In germline, CDR1 is SGDLS, CDR2 YYNGEE. V lost 0 bases and J lost 0; bases outside the gene matches: 0. This CDR3 has 15 residues. The CDR3 nucleotides read TGTGCCAGCAGCGTAGGGACAGGGAGCACAGATACGCAGTATTTT. Its translation: CASSVGTGSTDTQYF.

The chain is built from TRBV3-1 (or the pseudogene TRBV3-2) and TRBJ1-2; 9 nucleotides align to TRBD1. Trimming removed 1 base from V and 7 bases from J; junction bases left unmatched: 1. The CDR3 is made up of 13 amino acids. Looked up from germline, CDR1 is LGHDT and CDR2 is YNNKEL (reference sequence). CDR3 amino acids: CASSQADRGGYTF. The CDR3 nucleotides read TGTGCCAGCAGCCAAGCGGACAGGGGTGGCTACACCTTC.

The chain couples TRBV25-1 to TRBJ2-7; TRBD2 is a possible D gene (7 bases). V was clipped by 1 base and J by 6 bases, with 16 bases between them. Germline CDR1 reads MGHDK; CDR2 reads SYGVNS. The CDR3 is made up of 15 amino acids. The CDR3 region has the DNA TGTGCCAGCAGTGAATTTGGGGGGGGGCGAAGCGAGCAGTACTTC. Its protein is CASSEFGGGRSEQYF.

This rearrangement joins TRBV5-1 to TRBJ2-1, with 8 bases that match TRBD1. V shed 2 bases and J 7 bases; nucleotides not matched to a gene: 2. Germline V lookup: CDR1 SGHRS, CDR2 YFSETQ. CDR3 size: 13 residues. CDR3 in DNA: TGCGCCAGCAGCTTTGGACAGGGAAATGAGCAGTTCTTC. It translates to CASSFGQGNEQFF.

This chain links TRBV18 with TRBJ2-1, with TRBD2 identical over 11 bases. The CDR3 sequence is 15 residues long. The germline CDR1 and CDR2 sequences are KGHSH and LQKENI. Unmatched junction bases numbered 10, after V lost 6 bases and J lost 9 bases. The CDR3 here is CASSLAGGPRPEQFF. In DNA, the CDR3 is TGTGCCAGCTCGTTAGCGGGAGGGCCTCGTCCTGAGCAGTTCTTC.

The chain carries TRBV11-1 and TRBJ2-7; D is uncertain. Trimming pared 3 bases from V and 2 bases from J, leaving 8 bases between. There are 13 residues in the CDR3. Germline CDR1 is SGHAT and CDR2 is FQDESV (reference sequence). As DNA, the CDR3 is TGTGCCAGCAGCTTGAGAGGTGCCTACGAGCAGTACTTC. It translates to CASSLRGAYEQYF.